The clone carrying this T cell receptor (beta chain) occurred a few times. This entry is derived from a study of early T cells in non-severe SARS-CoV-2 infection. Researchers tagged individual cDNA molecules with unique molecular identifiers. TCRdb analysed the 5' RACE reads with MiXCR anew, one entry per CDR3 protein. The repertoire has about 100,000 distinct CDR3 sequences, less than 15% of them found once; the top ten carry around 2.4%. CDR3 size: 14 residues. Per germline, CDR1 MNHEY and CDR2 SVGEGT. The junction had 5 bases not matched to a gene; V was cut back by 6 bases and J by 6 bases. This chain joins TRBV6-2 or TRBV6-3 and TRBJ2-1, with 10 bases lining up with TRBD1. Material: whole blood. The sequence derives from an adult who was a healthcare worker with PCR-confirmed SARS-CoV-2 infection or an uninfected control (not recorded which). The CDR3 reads CASRMGQGINEQFF. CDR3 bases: TGTGCCAGCAGAATGGGACAGGGGATCAATGAGCAGTTCTTC.